This T cell receptor beta chain originates from a study of T cell repertoires in cytomegalovirus infection (dated by TCRdb to about 2019). Regarding the research as a whole: The peptide stimulations were aimed at well-studied HLA-B-restricted epitopes as well as recently identified HLA-C-restricted CMV epitopes, whose presentation resists viral immunomodulation. Because public TCR beta signatures pointed to carriage of CMV infection together with the matching HLA type, the HLA type of each donor mattered for the analysis.

V lost 4 bases and J lost 3 bases, and the count of bases not matched to a germline gene is 8. The germline V gene yields SGHTA for CDR1 and FQGNSA for CDR2. The CDR3 covers 17 residues, taking in both the cysteine and the phenylalanine. Here the CDR3 DNA is all that survives: 51 bases in frame from base 1. A word on this clonotype: Its recognized antigen is unknown. No quality values exist for individual bases; no much larger clone is one base distant.

The treatment or condition label here, explained by the study, means: in vitro stimulation with specific CMV peptide epitopes to enrich CMV-specific T cells. The instrument was an Illumina HiSeq 1500. TCRdb itself trimmed the public reads at Q25 with fastp, ran MiXCR and retained productive beta chains. One record per CDR3 amino acid sequence lists the most common genes and DNA. The table for this sample lists 650,000 to 900,000 distinct CDR3 sequences; about 30% of them were counted only once. The ten biggest clones cover around an eighth of the sample. The study at large found these results: The ex vivo response was dominated by HLA-C-restricted CMV-specific TCR beta clonotypes, which also provided the single most frequent clonotype in two of eight donors. Carriers of CMV infection plus the relevant HLA type were discriminated by the cumulative frequency of public TCR beta family members in the study cohort and in an independent approximately 350-donor cohort.

Recombination connected TRBV7-2 to TRBJ2-2; 10 bases in the junction line up with TRBD1. This TCR derives from a human donor in good health (CMV status not recorded). Some clones in this sample may be carry-over from other donors' samples. The sample here was cultured CD8+ T cells from PBMCs, taken from culture after CMV antigen stimulation. Read as DNA, the sequence is TGTGCCAGCAGCTCCAGATTCGGGACAGGGGACACCGGGGAGCTGTTTTTT. The resulting protein is CASSSRFGTGDTGELFF.